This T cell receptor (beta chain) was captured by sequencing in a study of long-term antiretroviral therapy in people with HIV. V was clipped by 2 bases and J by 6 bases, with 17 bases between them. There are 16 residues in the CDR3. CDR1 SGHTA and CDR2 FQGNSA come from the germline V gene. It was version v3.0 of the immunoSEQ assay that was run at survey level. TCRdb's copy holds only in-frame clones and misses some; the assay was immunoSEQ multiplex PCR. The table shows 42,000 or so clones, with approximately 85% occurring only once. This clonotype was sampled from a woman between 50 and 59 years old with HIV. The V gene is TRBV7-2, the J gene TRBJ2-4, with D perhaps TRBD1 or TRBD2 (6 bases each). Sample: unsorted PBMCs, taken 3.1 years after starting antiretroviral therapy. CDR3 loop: CASSLITGAPGNIQYF. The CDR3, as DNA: TGTGCCAGCAGCTTAATCACGGGGGCACCCGGAAACATTCAGTACTTC. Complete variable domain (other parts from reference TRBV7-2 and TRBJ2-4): GAGVSQSPSNKVTEKGKDVELRCDPISGHTALYWYRQSLGQGLEFLIYFQGNSAPDKSGLPSDRFSAERTGGSVSTLTIQRTQQEDSAVYLCASSLITGAPGNIQYFGAGTRLSVL.